The 7 T cell receptor beta chains below come from one sample, sequenced in a study of blood T cells in healthy people across ages. Alongside a J-beta primer mix, a sample-barcoded 5' primer served in a second PCR lasting 7 to 11 cycles. TCRdb called the 5' RACE reads again in MiXCR, with one record for every CDR3 protein. This sample carries around 1,800,000 distinct CDR3 sequences, roughly 43% of them seen once, and the ten largest clones take 20% to 25%. Material for sequencing was blood. The source of these receptors is a human donor in good health.

The rearrangement uses TRBV12-3 or TRBV12-4 and TRBJ1-5; D remains unclear. CDR3 length: 14 amino acids. The V and J ends lost 3 bases and 0 bases respectively, with 6 bases between them. Here the CDR3 DNA reads TGTGCCAGCAGTTTCCGAGCTAGCAATCAGCCCCAGCATTTT. As protein: CASSFRASNQPQHF.

This chain uses TRBV4-3 with TRBJ2-5; 8 nucleotides match TRBD1. The CDR3 sequence is 15 residues long. From germline, CDR1 is LGHNA and CDR2 YSLEER. After removal of 0 bases from V and 5 bases from J, the junction contained 5 bases not matched to a gene. Here the CDR3 DNA reads TGCGCCAGCAGCCAAGATTGGGCAGGGGGCGAGACCCAGTACTTC. This gives the protein CASSQDWAGGETQYF.

The V call is TRBV25-1, the J call TRBJ1-2, with D perhaps matching TRBD1 (5 bases). The length of the CDR3 is 18 residues. The germline V and J ends were trimmed by 8 bases and 8 bases, with 33 bases remaining between them. Germline CDR1 reads MGHDK; CDR2 reads SYGVNS. This CDR3 is CASRGEGVFGVHRSGYTF. The CDR3 nucleotides read TGTGCCAGCCGGGGAGAAGGGGTGTTCGGGGTGCATAGATCCGGCTACACCTTC.

This clonotype was seen only a few times. One end of the junction varies from germline; a read error may be responsible. Written as DNA, the CDR3 is TGTGCCAGCAGTTACTCGGGACAGATGGCTAACTATGGCAACACCTTC. The encoded protein is CASSYSGQMANYGNTF. V gene TRBV6-5 combines with J gene TRBJ1-2, with TRBD1 identical over 7 bases. CDR1 is MNHEY and CDR2 is SVGAGI in the germline V gene. There are 16 residues in the CDR3.

V is TRBV20-1 and J is TRBJ2-4, with 10 bases matching TRBD1. The CDR3 runs to 16 residues. CDR1 is DFQATT, CDR2 SNEGSKA, per germline (reference sequence). Trimming took 5 bases from V and 13 from J; bases not matched to a gene: 20. CDR3 loop: CSAPRTGGFVDTEQYF. In nucleotides, the CDR3 is TGCAGTGCTCCGAGGACAGGGGGATTTGTTGATACTGAGCAGTACTTC.

This chain joins TRBV7-2 and TRBJ1-2, with 7 bases fitting TRBD1. Trimming removed 5 bases from V and 0 bases from J; junction bases left unmatched: 3. Germline CDR1 is SGHTA and CDR2 is FQGNSA. This CDR3 is built from 14 residues. Here the CDR3 reads CASSHRGANYGYTF. CDR3 coding DNA: TGTGCCAGCAGCCACAGGGGAGCTAACTATGGCTACACCTTC. Based on the CDR3 plus reference TRBV7-2 and TRBJ1-2, the full variable domain is GAGVSQSPSNKVTEKGKDVELRCDPISGHTALYWYRQSLGQGLEFLIYFQGNSAPDKSGLPSDRFSAERTGGSVSTLTIQRTQQEDSAVYLCASSHRGANYGYTFGSGTRLTVV.

This clonotype was counted ten times or more. The V call is TRBV6-2 or TRBV6-3, the J call TRBJ1-2, with D unresolved. V shed 6 bases and J shed 4 bases, with 12 bases lying between them. CDR1 MNHEY and CDR2 SVGEGT come from the germline V gene. CDR3 length equals 13 residues. DNA of the CDR3: TGTGCCAGCAGCCTCCAAGCCTTCTATGGCTACACCTTC. Translating gives CASSLQAFYGYTF.